These 18 T cell receptor beta chains were sequenced from one sample in a study of CD8+ T cells in alopecia areata. The treatment was: oral pan-JAK inhibitor, 5-10 mg twice daily. cDNA serving as the sequencing template came from extracted, reverse transcribed RNA. Sequencing used immunoSEQ multiplex PCR; TCRdb keeps in-frame clones, though not all of them. The sample lists about 200,000 clones; over 55% were seen once. The source material was CD4+ T cells sorted from blood, sampled at week 24, from a patient treated with tofacitinib. The receptor set was obtained from a human donor with alopecia areata.

This CDR3 reads CASSAVPWNQPQHF. Here the CDR3 DNA reads TGTGCCAGCAGCGCAGTGCCATGGAATCAGCCCCAGCATTTT. V gene TRBV7-2 combines with J gene TRBJ1-5; D gene unclear. Per the germline V gene, CDR1 is SGHTA and CDR2 is FQGNSA. CDR3 length: 14 residues. Trimming left V 5 bases short and J 4 bases short, with 12 bases between.

This clone was seen a handful of times. V is TRBV2 and J is TRBJ2-2, with TRBD1 as a possible D gene (5 bases). Between the trimmed V and J ends, which lost 4 bases and 5 bases, there was a span of 14 bases. This CDR3 comprises 15 residues. CDR1 is SNHLY and CDR2 is FYNNEI in the germline V gene. CDR3 residues: CASSAVRVETGELFF. CDR3 nucleotide sequence: TGTGCCAGCAGTGCGGTCAGGGTGGAGACCGGGGAGCTGTTTTTT. Looking up the rest from reference TRBV2 and TRBJ2-2 gives the full variable domain: EPEVTQTPSHQVTQMGQEVILRCVPISNHLYFYWYRQILGQKVEFLVSFYNNEISEKSEIFDDQFSVERPDGSNFTLKIRSTKLEDSAMYFCASSAVRVETGELFFGEGSRLTVL.

The chain recombines TRBV7-9 with TRBJ1-1, with 9 bases aligning to TRBD1. In germline, CDR1 is SEHNR, CDR2 FQNEAQ (reference sequence). V lost 5 bases to trimming and J lost 2 bases; unmatched junction nucleotides: 3. The CDR3 runs to 14 residues. The CDR3, as DNA: TGTGCCAGCAGCGGGGACAGGGAAAACACTGAAGCTTTCTTT. Residues: CASSGDRENTEAFF.

As DNA, the CDR3 is TGTGCCAGCAGCCCAGGGGTGGGGGTAAATAATGAGCAGTTCTTC. Its translation is CASSPGVGVNNEQFF. The chain employs TRBV13 and TRBJ2-1; tentatively, D is TRBD1 (6 bases). Germline CDR1 is PRHDT and CDR2 is FYEKMQ (reference sequence). The CDR3 is 15 amino acids. V lost 5 bases and J lost 7, with 18 bases in between.

The gene calls are TRBV25-1 and TRBJ2-5; perhaps TRBD2 as D (6 bases). Trimming removed 1 base at V and 1 base at J, with 10 bases between. CDR1 is MGHDK, CDR2 SYGVNS, per germline. CDR3 length: 15 residues. CDR3 nucleotides: TGTGCCAGCAGTGAATGGGTCGGGGGCCAAGAGACCCAGTACTTC. Protein sequence: CASSEWVGGQETQYF.

The chain recombines TRBV25-1 with TRBJ1-5; D gene unclear. Germline V lookup: CDR1 MGHDK, CDR2 SYGVNS. The CDR3 contains 12 residues. V lost 6 bases, J lost 5 bases, and 8 bases lay in between. CDR3 sequence: CASRDGDQPQHF. The CDR3 region has the DNA TGTGCCAGCAGGGACGGCGATCAGCCCCAGCATTTT.

This clone has ten or more counts. V is TRBV7-7 and J is TRBJ2-5; 7 nucleotides agree with TRBD2. The J segment lost 1 base and the V segment lost 1 base, leaving 6 bases of the junction unmatched. Germline CDR1 reads SSHAT; CDR2 reads FNYEAQ (reference sequence). The CDR3 sequence is 16 residues long. CDR3 loop: CASSLGRGVVQETQYF. The CDR3 region has the DNA TGTGCCAGCAGCTTAGGCCGGGGGGTCGTCCAAGAGACCCAGTACTTC.

The rearrangement uses TRBV12-5 and TRBJ2-7; the D is unclear. The CDR3 extends over 12 amino acids. With 5 bases removed from V and 2 bases from J, the gap between germline ends came to 7 bases. Germline V CDR1 and CDR2: LGHNT, FRNRAP. The CDR3 sequence: CASGPSTYEQYF. CDR3 DNA sequence: TGTGCTAGTGGTCCTAGTACCTACGAGCAGTACTTC.

This chain links TRBV7-2 with TRBJ1-1, with a weak D call TRBD1 (6 bases). Germline CDR1 reads SGHTA; CDR2 reads FQGNSA. The CDR3 runs 14 residues. Trimming took 0 bases from V and 1 from J, leaving 6 bases between them. The CDR3 DNA sequence: TGTGCCAGCAGCTTAGCAGGGGGGAACACTGAAGCTTTCTTT. Translated: CASSLAGGNTEAFF.

This clone was seen once. The rearrangement uses TRBV9 and TRBJ2-7; tentatively, D is TRBD1 or TRBD2 (6 bases each). From germline, CDR1 is SGDLS and CDR2 YYNGEE. Trimming pared 4 bases from V and 2 bases from J, leaving 19 bases between. The CDR3 is made up of 16 amino acids. The CDR3 reads CASSPLGGTLAYEQYF. CDR3 coding DNA: TGTGCCAGCAGCCCTCTTGGCGGGACATTAGCCTACGAGCAGTACTTC. The full variable domain, its missing parts supplied by reference TRBV9 and TRBJ2-7, is DSGVTQTPKHLITATGQRVTLRCSPRSGDLSVYWYQQSLDQGLQFLIQYYNGEERAKGNILERFSAQQFPDLHSELNLSSLELGDSALYFCASSPLGGTLAYEQYFGPGTRLTVT.

The chain carries TRBV4-3 and TRBJ1-6, with D unresolved. CDR1 and CDR2 (germline): LGHNA, YSLEER. V shed 0 bases and J shed 8 bases, with 14 bases lying between them. The CDR3 extends over 16 amino acids. CDR3 amino acids: CASSQDAPGGYSPLHF. The DNA of the CDR3 is TGCGCCAGCAGCCAAGACGCTCCAGGCGGGTATTCACCCCTCCACTTT.

This sequence joins TRBV10-3 and TRBJ1-2; 8 nucleotides align to TRBD1. The CDR3 covers 15 residues. Germline CDR1 ENHRY, CDR2 SYGVKD. V was clipped by 5 bases and J by 7 bases; unmatched bases: 12. The CDR3: CAISPQGASGIGYTF. CDR3 DNA: TGTGCCATCAGTCCGCAGGGGGCCTCCGGGATTGGCTACACCTTC.

This clone was seen more than once but under ten times. The chain is built from TRBV29-1 and TRBJ1-1, with D possibly TRBD1 on 6 matching bases. V lost 5 bases and J 2 bases, leaving 15 bases between the germline ends. The V gene's germline CDR1 is SQVTM and CDR2 ANQGSEA. The CDR3 contains 14 residues. The CDR3 spells CSVQAIQGNTEAFF. CDR3 DNA sequence: TGCAGCGTTCAAGCGATACAGGGTAACACTGAAGCTTTCTTT.

This rearrangement joins TRBV7-9 to TRBJ2-7; TRBD2 matches at 7 bases. Germline-derived CDR1 and CDR2 are SEHNR and FQNEAQ (reference sequence). The CDR3 length is 16 residues. V shed 7 bases, J shed 2 bases, and the junction held 14 bases outside the gene matches. The CDR3 is CASTPARGRGAYEQYF. In nucleotides, the CDR3 is TGTGCCAGCACCCCTGCCCGAGGGAGGGGAGCCTACGAGCAGTACTTC.

V usage is TRBV6-1 and J usage is TRBJ1-6; 7 bases are shared with TRBD1. Germline-derived CDR1 and CDR2 are MNHNS and SASEGT. CDR3 length equals 15 residues. J lost 13 bases, V lost 8 bases, and 17 bases had no gene match. CDR3 sequence (DNA): TGTGCCAGCCAGGGAATGGACAGGACGGAGGTGCCCCTCCACTTT. It specifies CASQGMDRTEVPLHF.

The CDR3 nucleotides are TGTGTGTGCAGGTTTAACTATGGCTACACCTTC. Residues: CVCRFNYGYTF. The chain joins TRBV30 to TRBJ1-2; no reliable D call. There are 11 residues in the CDR3. Germline V gene lookup returns CDR1 GTSNPN and CDR2 SVGIG (reference sequence).

The CDR3 reads CASSFDSATTYEQYF. The CDR3 DNA reads as TGTGCCAGCAGCTTCGACAGTGCAACGACCTACGAGCAGTACTTC. The chain links TRBV11-2 to TRBJ2-7; possibly TRBD1 for D (5 bases). Germline lookup yields CDR1 SGHAT and CDR2 FQNNGV. The CDR3 has 15 amino acids. V was trimmed by 3 bases and J by 2 bases, leaving 14 bases between them.

V usage is TRBV6-6 and J usage is TRBJ1-1; perhaps TRBD1 as D (6 bases). From germline, CDR1 is MNHNY and CDR2 SVGAGI (reference sequence). This CDR3 has 13 amino acids. The V and J ends lost 7 bases and 4 bases respectively, with 13 bases between them. CDR3 coding DNA: TGTGCCAGCACCGGGGGCATTGTCACTGAAGCTTTCTTT. It is translated as CASTGGIVTEAFF.